This TCR beta chain was identified in a study of CD8+CD57+ T cells in acquired aplastic anemia. Across the study: When averaged, DNA from sorted CD4+ and CD8+ cells came to approximately 3.2 ug.

As concerns this clonotype: The antigen is undetermined.

Looked up from germline, CDR1 is KGHSH and CDR2 is LQKENI. The CDR3 extends over 16 amino acids. V lost 3 bases and J lost 3; bases outside the gene matches: 8. The use of genomic DNA as template underpinned the TCR beta VDJ and CDR3 profiling. TCRdb reprocessed the reads via MiXCR and lists one record per CDR3 protein. Here the sample spans around 150,000 distinct CDR3 sequences, approximately 40% being singletons. Broader study findings: Patients and controls shared roughly 31 CD8+ CDR3 sequences, highly expressed in patients.

The TCR originated in a human donor in good health. The chain combines TRBV18 with TRBJ1-3; 7 nucleotides agree with TRBD1. The sequenced material came from sorted CD4+, CD8+, or CD8+CD57+ T cells (not recorded which) from PBMCs. The CDR3 protein is CASSPLDRVDGNTIYF. The CDR3 bases are TGTGCCAGCTCACCCCTCGACAGGGTAGATGGAAACACCATATATTTT.